The clone carrying this TCR beta chain came up many times. The data derive from a study of shared clonotypes between healthy human individuals. Germline CDR1 and CDR2: SGHNT and YYREEE (reference sequence). V shed 2 bases and J 3 bases; nucleotides not matched to a gene: 2. The CDR3 contains 14 residues. Profiling relied on immunoSEQ multiplex PCR, and the TCRdb table lists in-frame clones only, not all of them. The sample includes about 450,000 clones, around 79% of them seen just once. This TCR derives from a woman between 40 and 50 years old in good health. Some clones in this sample may be carry-over from other donors' samples. The chain joins TRBV5-4 to TRBJ1-2; 9 bases map to TRBD1. The sample consisted of PBMCs. The CDR3 region is CASSFGDRDYGYTF. The CDR3 bases are TGTGCCAGCAGCTTCGGGGACAGGGACTATGGCTACACCTTC.